What follows describes a single T cell receptor (beta chain). Its antigen remains unknown. V dropped 0 bases and J dropped 3 bases, with 6 bases sitting between them. The CDR3 has 13 amino acids. Looked up from germline, CDR1 is SGHDT and CDR2 is YYEEEE. The table came from immunoSEQ multiplex PCR; TCRdb's copy has only in-frame clones and leaves some out. The sample has roughly 13,000 clones, more than 90% seen once. This specimen comes from a study of T cells and Merkel cell carcinoma outcomes. Study-wide findings and caveats: Merkel cell carcinoma outcomes were reportedly predicted by repertoire and T-cell density.

The sequencing input was tumor tissue from Merkel cell carcinoma. The TCR sequence derives from a human donor with Merkel cell carcinoma. This chain links TRBV5-6 with TRBJ1-2, with D uncertain. In DNA, the CDR3 is TGTGCCAGCAGCTTGGACCAGGACTATGGCTACACCTTC. As protein: CASSLDQDYGYTF.